This TCR beta chain was documented in a study of tumor and adjacent non-tumor tissue in lung cancer. Study at large: Stage I to III disease affected roughly ten men and about five women aged roughly 30 to 76. Study results and caveats: Top 100 clones took a larger repertoire share in normal lung. Compared with tumor, normal lung showed significantly lower TCR diversity.

Details on this clonotype: The antigen is undetermined.

The germline V gene encodes CDR1 SQVTM and CDR2 ANQGSEA. The CDR3 is made up of 14 amino acids. A modified ARM-PCR protocol with three rounds of nested PCR amplified TCRbeta. A single record per CDR3 protein comes from TCRdb applying MiXCR to the multiplex PCR reads. The data show around 74,000 distinct CDR3 sequences, 55% to 70% seen once. The template was RNA from unsorted bulk tissue. Chemotherapy-naive patients with new lung cancer underwent thoracic surgery in China, August–late 2014. This clonotype was obtained from a woman in her sixties or seventies with non-small cell lung cancer. Sequences were obtained from lung tumor tissue. The V gene is TRBV29-1, the J gene TRBJ2-1; the D gene is possibly TRBD1 (6 bases). CDR3 amino acids: CRVKQGRGHDEQFF. The DNA of the CDR3 is TGCAGAGTGAAACAGGGTAGAGGGCACGATGAGCAGTTCTTC.